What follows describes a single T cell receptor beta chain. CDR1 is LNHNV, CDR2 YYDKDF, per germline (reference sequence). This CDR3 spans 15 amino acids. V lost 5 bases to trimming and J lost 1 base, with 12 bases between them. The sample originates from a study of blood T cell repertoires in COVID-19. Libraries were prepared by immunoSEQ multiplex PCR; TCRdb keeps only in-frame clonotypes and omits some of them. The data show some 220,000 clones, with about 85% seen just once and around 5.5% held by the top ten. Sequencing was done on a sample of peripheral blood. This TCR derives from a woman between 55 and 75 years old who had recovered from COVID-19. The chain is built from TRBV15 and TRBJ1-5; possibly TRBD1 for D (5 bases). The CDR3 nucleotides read TGTGCCACCAGCCTTGGGGCCGGCAGCAATCAGCCCCAGCATTTT. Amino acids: CATSLGAGSNQPQHF.